The 18 T cell receptor beta chains listed next were all sequenced from one sample in a study of shared clonotypes between healthy human individuals. Clones were sequenced by immunoSEQ multiplex PCR, and TCRdb holds only the in-frame ones, with some missing. Among roughly 2.5 million clones listed, roughly 92% were seen once. Sample: naive CD4+ T cells sorted from blood. Specified subset: CD45RA+ positively selected. The source of these receptors is a man younger than 30 in good health.

Worth noting for this clone: Other DNA sequences within the sample encode an identical CDR3. The rearrangement uses TRBV20-1 and TRBJ2-5; D may be TRBD2 (5 bases). The CDR3 totals 11 residues. V was pared by 6 bases and J by 5 bases, with 10 bases between. Germline V gives CDR1 DFQATT, CDR2 SNEGSKA (reference sequence). CDR3 sequence (DNA): TGCAGTGCACGGACGGGGGAGACCCAGTACTTC. It encodes CSARTGETQYF.

This clone was detected only once. The chain recombines TRBV19 with TRBJ2-6; tentatively, D is TRBD1 (5 bases). V was clipped by 9 bases and J by 1 base, with 19 bases between them. Germline-derived CDR1 and CDR2 are LNHDA and SQIVND (reference sequence). The CDR3 runs 17 residues. The CDR3 sequence is CASVQGGRMSGANVLTF. For the CDR3, the DNA is TGTGCCAGCGTCCAGGGCGGCAGGATGTCTGGGGCCAACGTCCTGACTTTC.

V is TRBV5-1 and J is TRBJ1-6; TRBD1 matches at 8 bases. The V gene end was trimmed by 7 bases and the J gene end by 7 bases; junction bases not matched to a gene: 7. This CDR3 is 14 amino acids long. From germline, CDR1 is SGHRS and CDR2 YFSETQ. CDR3 DNA: TGCGCCAGCCGTAATAGGACAGGGAATTCACCCCTCCACTTT. It yields the protein CASRNRTGNSPLHF. Full variable domain (outside the CDR3, taken from reference TRBV5-1 and TRBJ1-6): KAGVTQTPRYLIKTRGQQVTLSCSPISGHRSVSWYQQTPGQGLQFLFEYFSETQRNKGNFPGRFSGRQFSNSRSEMNVSTLELGDSALYLCASRNRTGNSPLHFGNGTRLTVT.

The chain employs TRBV7-2 and TRBJ2-3; D is undetermined. The V end was cut by 3 bases, the J end by 0 bases, with 7 bases between. Per the germline V gene, CDR1 is SGHTA and CDR2 is FQGNSA. This CDR3 spans 14 amino acids. CDR3 region: CASSFRLSTDTQYF. For the CDR3, the DNA is TGTGCCAGCAGCTTTCGGCTAAGCACAGATACGCAGTATTTT.

The chain links TRBV4-1 to TRBJ2-3; the D gene is possibly TRBD2 (6 bases). V was pared by 1 base and J by 4 bases, with 12 bases between. The germline gives CDR1 MGHRA, CDR2 YSYEKL. CDR3 length equals 15 residues. In nucleotides, the CDR3 is TGCGCCAGCAGCCAAGTCGGGAGCCCGGCAGATACGCAGTATTTT. Protein: CASSQVGSPADTQYF.

The V gene is TRBV2, the J gene TRBJ2-7, with TRBD2 matching over 10 bases. J was trimmed by 5 bases and V by 6 bases; bases with no gene match: 7. The CDR3 spans 14 residues. Germline CDR1 SNHLY, CDR2 FYNNEI. CDR3: CASSRTSGINEQYF. The CDR3 bases are TGTGCCAGCAGCCGGACTAGCGGAATAAACGAGCAGTACTTC.

The V gene is TRBV2, the J gene TRBJ2-1; the D is unclear. Trimming took 7 bases from V and 3 from J, leaving 10 bases between them. The length of the CDR3 is 13 residues. The V gene's germline CDR1 is SNHLY and CDR2 FYNNEI. The CDR3 DNA follows: TGTGCCAGCACAGCAGAAATCTACAATGAGCAGTTCTTC. This sequence encodes CASTAEIYNEQFF.

This clone was recorded once. The chain employs TRBV6-5 and TRBJ1-1; TRBD1 is a possible D gene (6 bases). V was trimmed by 5 bases and J by 4 bases, leaving 11 bases between them. This CDR3 comprises 13 residues. Per germline, CDR1 MNHEY and CDR2 SVGAGI. The CDR3 sequence: CASSLTGTTEAFF. In DNA, the CDR3 is TGTGCCAGCAGTCTCACAGGGACCACTGAAGCTTTCTTT.

This rearrangement joins TRBV11-2 to TRBJ1-6; D is unresolved. Germline values: CDR1 SGHAT, CDR2 FQNNGV. V gave up 1 base and J gave up 5 bases, with 9 bases separating them. This CDR3 is built from 15 residues. CDR3: CASSLVRLNNSPLHF. In nucleotides, the CDR3 is TGTGCCAGCAGCTTAGTCCGACTAAATAATTCACCCCTCCACTTT.

The chain is built from TRBV19 and TRBJ2-3; 10 bases map to TRBD1. This CDR3 is built from 14 residues. The J segment lost 6 bases and the V segment lost 4 bases, leaving 4 bases of the junction unmatched. Germline CDR1 is LNHDA and CDR2 is SQIVND (reference sequence). CDR3 in DNA: TGTGCCAGTAGTACCAGACAGGGGGCGGATACGCAGTATTTT. The encoded protein is CASSTRQGADTQYF. Complete variable domain (other parts from reference TRBV19 and TRBJ2-3): DGGITQSPKYLFRKEGQNVTLSCEQNLNHDAMYWYRQDPGQGLRLIYYSQIVNDFQKGDIAEGYSVSREKKESFPLTVTSAQKNPTAFYLCASSTRQGADTQYFGPGTRLTVL.

The chain carries TRBV15 and TRBJ1-5; maybe TRBD1 (5 bases). Germline CDR1 and CDR2: LNHNV and YYDKDF (reference sequence). Trimming removed 4 bases at V and 0 bases at J, with 19 bases between. The CDR3 covers 18 residues. The CDR3 DNA reads as TGTGCCACCAGCATGCGGTTGACAGTTCCTTCTAGCAATCAGCCCCAGCATTTT. Residues: CATSMRLTVPSSNQPQHF. Filled out from reference TRBV15 and TRBJ1-5, the complete variable domain reads DAMVIQNPRYQVTQFGKPVTLSCSQTLNHNVMYWYQQKSSQAPKLLFHYYDKDFNNEADTPDNFQSRRPNTSFCFLDIRSPGLGDTAMYLCATSMRLTVPSSNQPQHFGDGTRLSIL.

The chain carries TRBV11-2 and TRBJ2-1; 10 bases fit TRBD2. V trimming: 3 bases; J trimming: 4 bases; junction bases outside the gene matches: 6. This CDR3 spans 16 amino acids. Germline V gene data show CDR1 as SGHAT and CDR2 as FQNNGV. The DNA for the CDR3 is TGTGCCAGCAGCTTTGTCCTAGCGGGAGTGTACAATGAGCAGTTCTTC. Amino acid sequence: CASSFVLAGVYNEQFF. The complete variable domain, with remaining parts taken from reference TRBV11-2 and TRBJ2-1, reads EAGVAQSPRYKIIEKRQSVAFWCNPISGHATLYWYQQILGQGPKLLIQFQNNGVVDDSQLPKDRFSAERLKGVDSTLKIQPAKLEDSAVYLCASSFVLAGVYNEQFFGPGTRLTVL.

This chain links TRBV28 with TRBJ1-5, with TRBD1 as a possible D gene (5 bases). The germline gives CDR1 MDHEN, CDR2 SYDVKM. This CDR3 spans 15 amino acids. Trimming removed 7 bases from V and 3 bases from J, with 16 bases in between. The CDR3 DNA follows: TGTGCCAGCAACCCCCCCGGCAGGGCCAATCAGCCCCAGCATTTT. Its protein is CASNPPGRANQPQHF.

This rearrangement joins TRBV10-3 to TRBJ2-1, with 8 bases that match TRBD2. This CDR3 has 17 residues. Trimming took 4 bases from V and 0 from J; bases not matched to a gene: 8. The germline CDR1 and CDR2 sequences are ENHRY and SYGVKD. The CDR3 DNA reads as TGTGCCATCAGTGGAGCGGGAGAGAGGAGCTCCTACAATGAGCAGTTCTTC. Protein: CAISGAGERSSYNEQFF.

The rearrangement joins TRBV25-1 to TRBJ2-7; TRBD1 aligns across 7 bases. This CDR3 is 13 amino acids long. Unmatched junction bases numbered 2, after V lost 4 bases and J lost 2 bases. Germline CDR1 is MGHDK and CDR2 is SYGVNS. The CDR3 is CASSVGQAYEQYF. Written as DNA, the CDR3 is TGTGCCAGCAGTGTTGGACAGGCCTACGAGCAGTACTTC.

The gene calls are TRBV12-5 and TRBJ1-5; no reliable D call. V dropped 5 bases and J dropped 0 bases, with 11 bases sitting between them. CDR3 length: 15 residues. Germline V gene lookup returns CDR1 LGHNT and CDR2 FRNRAP. The CDR3 protein is CASGQRPSSNQPQHF. The CDR3 bases are TGTGCTAGTGGTCAGCGGCCCTCTAGCAATCAGCCCCAGCATTTT.

This clone was seen a single time. The rearrangement joins TRBV27 to TRBJ1-1; D gene uncertain. Between the trimmed V and J ends, which lost 3 bases and 4 bases, there was a span of 15 bases. Germline V lookup: CDR1 MNHEY, CDR2 SMNVEV (reference sequence). CDR3 size: 15 residues. CDR3 sequence reads: CASSFAAYRGTEAFF. The CDR3 DNA is TGTGCCAGCAGTTTTGCGGCCTATCGGGGCACTGAAGCTTTCTTT.

The chain has TRBV10-1 and TRBJ2-5, with TRBD1 identical over 7 bases. The length of the CDR3 is 18 residues. The germline gives CDR1 WNHNN, CDR2 SYGVQD (reference sequence). The V gene end was trimmed by 3 bases and the J gene end by 5 bases; junction bases not matched to a gene: 18. The CDR3 DNA is TGCGCCAGCAGTGACTTCTTCCCCCTCCGGACAGGTAACGAGACCCAGTACTTC. Translation: CASSDFFPLRTGNETQYF.